The 10 T cell receptor beta chains below all came from one sample that was sequenced in a study of blood T cell repertoires in COVID-19. The table came from immunoSEQ multiplex PCR; TCRdb's copy has only in-frame clones and leaves some out. Seen here are about 82,000 clones, over 70% observed once, and the top ten hold about a sixth. The sample consisted of peripheral blood. These receptors were taken from a woman aged 55 to 70 with acute or convalescent COVID-19.

The rearrangement links TRBV25-1 to TRBJ1-3; D call uncertain. The ends were cut back, 3 bases at V and 0 bases at J, with 6 bases in the middle. Germline assignment: CDR1 MGHDK and CDR2 SYGVNS. The CDR3 covers 14 residues. CDR3 sequence: CASSDSYSGNTIYF. The CDR3, as DNA: TGTGCCAGCAGTGACAGTTACTCTGGAAACACCATATATTTT.

J is TRBJ2-3 and V is TRBV5-1, with 13 positions matching TRBD2. The CDR3 has 16 residues. Germline V gives CDR1 SGHRS, CDR2 YFSETQ. J was trimmed by 1 base and V by 4 bases; bases with no gene match: 3. DNA of the CDR3: TGCGCCAGCAGCAGGGGACTAGCGGGACGCACAGATACGCAGTATTTT. It codes for CASSRGLAGRTDTQYF.

The chain carries TRBV30 and TRBJ1-1; D not certain. Trimming cost V 0 bases and J 1 base, with 6 bases left between them. The CDR3 runs to 13 residues. The V gene's germline CDR1 is GTSNPN and CDR2 SVGIG (reference sequence). CDR3 protein: CAWSVAGNTEAFF. CDR3 DNA sequence: TGTGCCTGGAGTGTGGCGGGGAACACTGAAGCTTTCTTT.

The rearrangement uses TRBV10-3 and TRBJ1-1, with a possible D match to TRBD1 (5 bases). The length of the CDR3 is 14 residues. Germline V CDR1 and CDR2: ENHRY, SYGVKD. Between the trimmed V and J ends, which lost 9 bases and 1 base, there was a span of 15 bases. In DNA form, the CDR3 reads TGTGCCATGTCAGGGATTAATTCGAACACTGAAGCTTTCTTT. Encoded protein: CAMSGINSNTEAFF.

The chain couples TRBV3-1 (or the pseudogene TRBV3-2) to TRBJ2-5, with TRBD2 matching 7 bases. This CDR3 region has 12 residues. Germline V CDR1 and CDR2: LGHDT, YNNKEL (reference sequence). V gave up 8 bases and J gave up 4 bases; unmatched junction bases: 4. CDR3 nucleotides: TGTGCCAGCGCGACGGGGGGAGAGACCCAGTACTTC. Amino acid sequence: CASATGGETQYF.

This CDR3 reads CASSIVGAQETQYF. In DNA, the CDR3 is TGTGCCAGTAGTATAGTTGGAGCACAAGAGACCCAGTACTTC. The rearrangement links TRBV19 to TRBJ2-5; D gene uncertain. In germline, CDR1 is LNHDA, CDR2 SQIVND (reference sequence). Trimming removed 1 base at V and 2 bases at J, with 8 bases between. The CDR3 spans 14 residues.

This chain joins TRBV6-2 or TRBV6-3 and TRBJ1-4; a possible D gene is TRBD1 (6 bases). V lost 0 bases to trimming and J lost 5 bases, with 16 bases between them. Germline V gene lookup returns CDR1 MNHEY and CDR2 SVGEGT. This CDR3 comprises 17 residues. The CDR3 DNA reads TGTGCCAGCAGTTACTCGTGGGGGCGGACCAAGAATGAAAAACTGTTTTTT. This encodes CASSYSWGRTKNEKLFF.

The genes are TRBV5-1 and TRBJ2-7, with TRBD1 identical over 9 bases. Trimming took 4 bases from V and 1 from J; bases not matched to a gene: 3. This CDR3 is built from 14 residues. Germline loops: CDR1 SGHRS, CDR2 YFSETQ. Here the CDR3 reads CASSTGQGSYEQYF. DNA for the CDR3: TGCGCCAGCAGCACGGGACAGGGATCCTACGAGCAGTACTTC.

The V gene is TRBV5-1, the J gene TRBJ2-2, with 12 bases that match TRBD1. The CDR3 runs 16 residues. Germline V CDR1 and CDR2: SGHRS, YFSETQ. J gave up 6 bases and V 0 bases, and 3 bases lay outside the gene matches. The CDR3 DNA reads as TGCGCCAGCAGCTTGGAGGGACAGGGGGCATCCGGGGAGCTGTTTTTT. As protein: CASSLEGQGASGELFF.

V usage is TRBV9 and J usage is TRBJ1-2; 10 positions match TRBD1. The germline V gene has CDR1 SGDLS and CDR2 YYNGEE. The CDR3 totals 15 residues. J was trimmed by 3 bases and V by 0 bases; bases with no gene match: 2. CDR3 nucleotide sequence: TGTGCCAGCAGCGTAGGGACAGGGGGGGACTATGGCTACACCTTC. This encodes CASSVGTGGDYGYTF.